Below are 2 T cell receptor beta chains sequenced from a single sample in a study of T cell repertoires in cytomegalovirus infection. TCRdb fed the reads into MiXCR, producing one record per CDR3 protein. The sample holds 600,000 to 800,000 distinct CDR3 sequences, more than 20% seen once. Sample: CD8+ T cells from PBMCs. The source of these receptors is a human donor in good health (CMV status not recorded). Some clones in this sample may be carry-over from other donors' samples.

The chain is built from TRBV20-1 and TRBJ2-1; 9 bases agree with TRBD2. This CDR3 region has 14 residues. Per germline, CDR1 DFQATT and CDR2 SNEGSKA (reference sequence). J was trimmed by 5 bases and V by 5 bases; bases with no gene match: 7. In DNA, the CDR3 is TGCAGTGCTGACACTAGCGGGTACGACAATGAGCAGTTCTTC. This codes for CSADTSGYDNEQFF.

This clonotype was found a few times. The J gene is TRBJ1-6, the V gene TRBV6-2 or TRBV6-3; D not certain. Trimming removed 5 bases from V and 7 bases from J, with 9 bases in between. The CDR3 sequence is 13 residues long. CDR1 is MNHEY and CDR2 is SVGEGT in the germline V gene. The CDR3 nucleotides read TGTGCCAGCAGTCCGGGAACCAATTCACCCCTCCACTTT. It specifies CASSPGTNSPLHF.